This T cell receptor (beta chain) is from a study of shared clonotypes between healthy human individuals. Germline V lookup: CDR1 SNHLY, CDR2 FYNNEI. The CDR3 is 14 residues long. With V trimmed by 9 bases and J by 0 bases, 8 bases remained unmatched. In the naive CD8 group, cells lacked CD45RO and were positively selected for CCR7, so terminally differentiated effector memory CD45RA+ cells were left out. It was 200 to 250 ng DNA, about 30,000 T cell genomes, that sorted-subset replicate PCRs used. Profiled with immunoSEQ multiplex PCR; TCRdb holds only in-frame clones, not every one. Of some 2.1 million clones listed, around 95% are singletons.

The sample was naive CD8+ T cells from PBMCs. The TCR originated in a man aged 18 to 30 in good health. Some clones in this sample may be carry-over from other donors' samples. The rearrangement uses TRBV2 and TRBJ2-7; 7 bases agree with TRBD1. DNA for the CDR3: TGTGCCAGTGAGGGACAGCTATCCTCCTACGAGCAGTACTTC. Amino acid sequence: CASEGQLSSYEQYF.